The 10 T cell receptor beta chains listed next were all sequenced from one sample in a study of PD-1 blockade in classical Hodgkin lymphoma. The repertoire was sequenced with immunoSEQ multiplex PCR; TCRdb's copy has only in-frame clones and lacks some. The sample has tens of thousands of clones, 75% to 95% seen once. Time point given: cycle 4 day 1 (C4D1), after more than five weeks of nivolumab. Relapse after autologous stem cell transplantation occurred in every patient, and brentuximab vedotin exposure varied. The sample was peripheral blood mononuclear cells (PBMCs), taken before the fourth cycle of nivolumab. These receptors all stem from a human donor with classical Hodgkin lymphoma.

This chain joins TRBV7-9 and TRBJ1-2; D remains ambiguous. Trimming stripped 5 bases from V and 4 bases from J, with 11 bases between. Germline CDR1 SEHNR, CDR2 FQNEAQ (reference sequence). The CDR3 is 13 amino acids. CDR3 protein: CASSLSNLYGYTF. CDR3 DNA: TGTGCCAGCAGCCTCAGCAATCTCTATGGCTACACCTTC.

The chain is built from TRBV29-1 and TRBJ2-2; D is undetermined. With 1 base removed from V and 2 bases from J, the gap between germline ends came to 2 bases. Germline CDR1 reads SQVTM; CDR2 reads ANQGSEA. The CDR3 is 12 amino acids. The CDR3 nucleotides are TGCAGCGTTGAAGTAAACACCGGGGAGCTGTTTTTT. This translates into CSVEVNTGELFF.

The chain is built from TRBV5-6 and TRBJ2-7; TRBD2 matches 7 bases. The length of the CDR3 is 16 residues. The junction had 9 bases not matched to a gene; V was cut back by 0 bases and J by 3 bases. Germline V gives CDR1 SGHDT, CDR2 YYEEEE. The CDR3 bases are TGTGCCAGCAGCTTGGGGGAGGGACGGGTGGACTACGAGCAGTACTTC. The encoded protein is CASSLGEGRVDYEQYF.

The CDR3 bases are TGTGCCAGCAGCTTTTACAGGGAGGGGGACACTGAAGCTTTCTTT. Translation: CASSFYREGDTEAFF. The V and J genes are TRBV7-9 and TRBJ1-1, with a tentative D call TRBD1 (6 bases). The CDR3 runs 15 residues. V lost 3 bases, J lost 3 bases, and 14 bases lay in between. Germline lookup yields CDR1 SEHNR and CDR2 FQNEAQ (reference sequence).

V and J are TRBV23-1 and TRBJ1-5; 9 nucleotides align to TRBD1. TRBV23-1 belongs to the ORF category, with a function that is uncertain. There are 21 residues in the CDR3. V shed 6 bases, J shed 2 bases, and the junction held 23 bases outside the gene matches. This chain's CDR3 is CASRHTNPGTGWIFGNQPQHF. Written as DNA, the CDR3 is TGCGCCAGCAGACACACCAACCCGGGGACAGGGTGGATTTTTGGCAATCAGCCCCAGCATTTT.

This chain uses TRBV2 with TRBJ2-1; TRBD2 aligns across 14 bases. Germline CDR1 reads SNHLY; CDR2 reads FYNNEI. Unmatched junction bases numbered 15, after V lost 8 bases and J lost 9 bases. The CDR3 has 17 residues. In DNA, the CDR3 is TGTGCCAGCCGGGCCCTGACTAGCGGGGGGGCCAGATTTGAGCAGTTCTTC. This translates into CASRALTSGGARFEQFF. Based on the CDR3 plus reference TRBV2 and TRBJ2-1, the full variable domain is EPEVTQTPSHQVTQMGQEVILRCVPISNHLYFYWYRQILGQKVEFLVSFYNNEISEKSEIFDDQFSVERPDGSNFTLKIRSTKLEDSAMYFCASRALTSGGARFEQFFGPGTRLTVL.

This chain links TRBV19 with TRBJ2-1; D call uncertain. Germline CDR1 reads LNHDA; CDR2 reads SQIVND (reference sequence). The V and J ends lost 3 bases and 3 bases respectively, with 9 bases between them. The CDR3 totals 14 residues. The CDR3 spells CASSMLDLYNEQFF. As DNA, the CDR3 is TGTGCCAGTAGTATGCTGGATCTCTACAATGAGCAGTTCTTC.

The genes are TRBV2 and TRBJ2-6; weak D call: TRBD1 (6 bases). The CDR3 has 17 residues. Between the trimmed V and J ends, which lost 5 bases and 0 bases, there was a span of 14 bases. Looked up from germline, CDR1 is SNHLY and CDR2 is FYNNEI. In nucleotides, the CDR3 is TGTGCCAGCAGTCACGGACAGTCTAGCTCTGGGGCCAACGTCCTGACTTTC. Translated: CASSHGQSSSGANVLTF. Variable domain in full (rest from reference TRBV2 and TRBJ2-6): EPEVTQTPSHQVTQMGQEVILRCVPISNHLYFYWYRQILGQKVEFLVSFYNNEISEKSEIFDDQFSVERPDGSNFTLKIRSTKLEDSAMYFCASSHGQSSSGANVLTFGAGSRLTVL.

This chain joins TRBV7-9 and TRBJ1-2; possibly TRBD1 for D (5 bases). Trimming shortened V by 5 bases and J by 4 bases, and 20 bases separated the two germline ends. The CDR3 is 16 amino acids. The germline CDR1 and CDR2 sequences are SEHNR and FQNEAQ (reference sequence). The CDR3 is CASSPDTLLVGYGYTF. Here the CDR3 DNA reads TGTGCCAGCAGCCCGGACACCCTCCTGGTCGGCTATGGCTACACCTTC.

For the CDR3, the DNA is TGTGCCAGCAACCGAGGGATAGGCCAAGAGACCCAGTACTTC. It yields the protein CASNRGIGQETQYF. This chain links TRBV11-2 with TRBJ2-5, with TRBD2 as a possible D gene (5 bases). The length of the CDR3 is 14 residues. The V end was cut by 7 bases, the J end by 1 base, with 13 bases between. The germline V gene encodes CDR1 SGHAT and CDR2 FQNNGV.